Listed below are T cell receptor beta chains from one sample, sequenced in a study of cytomegalovirus exposure and HLA in healthy donors. Here immunoSEQ multiplex PCR was the method, and the copy in TCRdb shows in-frame clones only, minus some. The data contain 85,000 to 100,000 clones, under 75% of them singletons. The sequenced sample was PBMCs. The origin of the receptors is a human donor in good health. CDR3s include the opening cysteine and the closing phenylalanine or tryptophan. Each record gives: D gene, J gene, V gene, clone size, CDR3 protein, CDR3 DNA. The D gene is left open where the match is weak. Size values are once, few and many counts, or a class for expanded clones, and some rows have none.

TRBD1	TRBJ2-3	TRBV7-9	-	CASAGTGGTDTQYF	TGTGCCAGCGCCGGGACAGGGGGCACAGATACGCAGTATTTT
-	TRBJ2-7	TRBV21-1	-	CAPEPVDRGTYEQYF	TGTGCCCCCGAACCTGTGGACAGGGGCACCTACGAGCAGTACTTC
TRBD1	TRBJ1-1	TRBV6-1	-	CASTEGTANTEAFF	TGTGCCAGCACTGAAGGGACAGCGAACACTGAAGCTTTCTTT
TRBD2	TRBJ2-1	TRBV5-4	-	CASSLVGLAGRYNEQFF	TGTGCCAGCAGCTTGGTGGGACTAGCGGGCCGCTACAATGAGCAGTTCTTC
-	TRBJ1-2	TRBV6-1	-	CASSEAAGDRGYTF	TGTGCCAGCAGTGAAGCGGCAGGGGATCGGGGCTACACCTTC
TRBD1	TRBJ1-1	TRBV11-2	-	CASSLSTGLGTEAFF	TGTGCCAGCAGCCTCTCGACAGGGCTCGGGACTGAAGCTTTCTTT
TRBD1	TRBJ1-4	TRBV2	-	CASSDLTGGEKLFF	TGTGCCAGCAGTGATCTGACAGGGGGAGAAAAACTGTTTTTT
-	TRBJ2-3	TRBV7-2	-	CASSSGGAQYF	TGTGCCAGCAGCTCAGGCGGGGCGCAGTATTTT
TRBD2	TRBJ2-1	TRBV11-3	-	CASSLVIRGGLNEQFF	TGTGCCAGCAGCTTAGTTATACGGGGGGGCCTCAATGAGCAGTTCTTC
TRBD1	TRBJ2-5	TRBV7-9	-	CASSSPGGTGGQETQYF	TGTGCCAGCAGCTCTCCCGGAGGGACAGGAGGTCAAGAGACCCAGTACTTC
-	TRBJ1-1	TRBV4-3	-	CASSQHRARNTEAFF	TGCGCCAGCAGCCAACACAGGGCCAGGAACACTGAAGCTTTCTTT
TRBD1	TRBJ2-7	TRBV4-1	medium-sized	CASSQGGQGTYEQYF	TGCGCCAGCAGCCAAGGGGGACAGGGGACCTACGAGCAGTACTTC
TRBD2	TRBJ2-3	TRBV5-6	-	CASSLGTGRGGDTQYF	TGTGCCAGCAGCTTGGGGACGGGGCGGGGGGGCGATACGCAGTATTTT
TRBD1	TRBJ2-5	TRBV11-3	-	CASSPDYRGSETQYF	TGTGCCAGCAGCCCAGACTACAGGGGGTCAGAGACCCAGTACTTC
TRBD1	TRBJ2-1	TRBV5-1	-	CASSPGQNNEQFF	TGCGCCAGCAGCCCGGGACAGAACAATGAGCAGTTCTTC
-	TRBJ1-1	TRBV19	once	CASSRGVNTEAFF	TGTGCCAGTAGTCGGGGGGTGAACACTGAAGCTTTCTTT
-	TRBJ2-5	TRBV7-8	few	CASSLSSLRGETQYF	TGTGCCAGCAGCTTATCGTCCCTGAGGGGGGAGACCCAGTACTTC
TRBD1	TRBJ1-1	TRBV9	-	CASSVVGTGVEAFF	TGTGCCAGCAGCGTGGTTGGGACAGGGGTTGAAGCTTTCTTT
-	TRBJ1-3	TRBV18	-	CASSPEPSGNTIYF	TGTGCCAGCTCACCAGAGCCCTCTGGAAACACCATATATTTT
-	TRBJ2-5	TRBV6-5	-	CASQRLGQETQYF	TGTGCCAGCCAACGACTAGGGCAAGAGACCCAGTACTTC
-	TRBJ1-2	TRBV29-1	few	CSVGGEGYTF	TGCAGCGTTGGGGGGGAGGGCTACACCTTC
-	TRBJ1-1	TRBV6-5	-	CASSRLGNTEAFF	TGTGCCAGCAGCCGCCTAGGGAACACTGAAGCTTTCTTT
-	TRBJ2-2	TRBV4-3	-	CASSQDTGPHSGELFF	TGCGCCAGCAGCCAAGATACCGGTCCCCATAGCGGGGAGCTGTTTTTT
TRBD1	TRBJ1-2	TRBV4-1	-	CASSPRTGGNYGYTF	TGCGCCAGCAGCCCCAGGACAGGGGGCAACTATGGCTACACCTTC
-	TRBJ2-7	TRBV6-1	-	CASRRTGTHSYEQYF	TGTGCCAGCAGGAGAACCGGGACACACTCCTACGAGCAGTACTTC
TRBD2	TRBJ2-1	TRBV19	-	CASSKASGVYNEQFF	TGTGCCAGTAGTAAGGCTAGCGGGGTCTACAATGAGCAGTTCTTC
-	TRBJ1-1	TRBV18	-	CASSLVGRDTEAFF	TGTGCCAGCTCACTTGTTGGGAGGGACACTGAAGCTTTCTTT
-	TRBJ2-3	TRBV5-5	-	CASSLVQGPTDTQYF	TGTGCCAGCAGCTTGGTACAGGGTCCCACAGATACGCAGTATTTT
-	TRBJ2-3	TRBV7-2	-	CASSLSSTGLNTQYF	TGTGCCAGCAGCCTTAGCTCGACAGGTTTGAATACGCAGTATTTT
-	TRBJ1-5	TRBV9	-	CASSATGNPPQHF	TGTGCCAGCAGCGCCACAGGGAATCCGCCCCAGCATTTT
TRBD2	TRBJ2-5	TRBV25-1	once	CASSGLAGGRGETQYF	TGTGCCAGCAGTGGTCTAGCGGGGGGCCGGGGGGAGACCCAGTACTTC
TRBD1	TRBJ1-6	TRBV2	-	CASSERTGGLSPLHF	TGTGCCAGCAGTGAGCGGACAGGGGGCCTTTCACCCCTCCACTTT
-	TRBJ2-7	TRBV19	-	CASRLSGGGDSYEQYF	TGTGCCAGTAGGCTGTCCGGGGGAGGAGATTCCTACGAGCAGTACTTC
-	TRBJ2-7	TRBV29-1	-	CSVEGQDGNEQYF	TGCAGCGTTGAAGGACAGGATGGGAACGAGCAGTACTTC
TRBD1	TRBJ1-1	TRBV18	-	CASSPSRSGTGMGNTEAFF	TGTGCCAGCTCACCAAGCCGGTCCGGGACAGGGATGGGGAACACTGAAGCTTTCTTT
TRBD1	TRBJ1-1	TRBV10-3	-	CAINGQGRDTEAFF	TGTGCCATCAACGGACAGGGACGGGACACTGAAGCTTTCTTT
-	TRBJ2-4	TRBV5-1	-	CASSVGGGENIQYF	TGCGCCAGCAGCGTTGGAGGGGGGGAAAACATTCAGTACTTC
TRBD1	TRBJ1-6	TRBV5-4	-	CASSKGQGSSSYNSPLHF	TGTGCCAGCAGCAAAGGACAGGGATCGAGCTCCTATAATTCACCCCTCCACTTT
-	TRBJ2-6	TRBV6-6	-	CASRDQGYGANVLTF	TGTGCCAGCAGAGACCAGGGTTATGGGGCCAACGTCCTGACTTTC
-	TRBJ2-7	TRBV19	-	CASSARSYYEQYF	TGTGCCAGTAGTGCCCGGAGCTACTACGAGCAGTACTTC
-	TRBJ2-3	TRBV20-1	-	CSANRVDTQYF	TGCAGTGCTAATCGCGTAGATACGCAGTATTTT
-	TRBJ1-1	TRBV7-9	-	CASSSNRVANTEAFF	TGTGCCAGCAGCTCAAACAGGGTTGCGAACACTGAAGCTTTCTTT
-	TRBJ1-1	TRBV5-6	-	CASSPTANTEAFF	TGTGCCAGCAGCCCAACAGCGAACACTGAAGCTTTCTTT
-	TRBJ2-1	TRBV6-1	few	CASSEVQGGYNEQFF	TGTGCCAGCAGTGAAGTTCAGGGGGGTTACAATGAGCAGTTCTTC
-	TRBJ1-2	TRBV15	-	CATSTGGGYGYTF	TGTGCCACCAGCACCGGGGGGGGATATGGCTACACCTTC
TRBD1	TRBJ1-1	TRBV18	-	CASSPPDRGPLSEAFF	TGTGCCAGCTCACCACCTGACAGGGGACCCCTCTCTGAAGCTTTCTTT
TRBD1	TRBJ2-4	TRBV18	few	CASSPDRGNKNIQYF	TGTGCCAGCTCACCAGACAGGGGGAACAAAAACATTCAGTACTTC
-	TRBJ2-1	TRBV4-3	-	CASTVHRSSYNEQFF	TGCGCCAGCACCGTACATCGGAGCTCCTACAATGAGCAGTTCTTC